This TCR beta chain was captured by sequencing in a study of early T cells in non-severe SARS-CoV-2 infection (TCRdb year 2021). Concerning the study at large: Bulk RNA from unsorted whole blood was used for TCR sequencing, so alpha and beta chains could not be paired. General conclusions and limits of the study: VDJdb matching was skewed toward anti-spike CD8 responses and likely underestimated virus-specific expansions by missing private and CD4 specificities.

The CDR3, from cysteine to phenylalanine, totals 15 residues. The kept DNA is CDR3 alone, 45 bases in frame from the first base. V is cut back by 0 bases and J by 2 bases, with 2 bases in the junction unmatched. CDR1 and CDR2 (SGDLS, YYNGEE) derive from the germline V gene. The study was a case-control design nested within a healthcare worker cohort in London, UK, with weekly nasopharyngeal swab PCR tests and blood sampling. Healthcare workers were enrolled in the week of the UK lockdown, from 23 to 31 March 2020, and were followed every week for up to about 16 weeks. In this sample, this clonotype turned up a few times. Its cognate antigen has yet to be identified. Base quality data are lacking; no much larger clone is found one base away. Library preparation employed 5' RACE. Sequencing relied on a NextSeq 500. Unique molecular identifiers were attached to individual cDNA molecules in the TCR library protocol so that sequencing error and PCR bias could be corrected. TCR alpha and beta chains were both sequenced, and the abundances of alpha and beta sequences in each sample were closely correlated with each other. In the source study's methods: Decombinator V4 was used to perform V gene, J gene and CDR3 annotation of TCR sequences. TCRs were defined as expanded if a significant change between any two time points was detected under a Poisson model with p below 0.0001. Abundances of TCRs were expressed as counts per million after normalisation to the total number of TCRs sequenced in each sample. MAIT TCRs were defined by TRAV1-2 paired with TRAJ12, TRAJ20 or TRAJ33, and iNKT TCRs by TRAV10 paired with TRAJ18. VDJdb, accessed on 1 November 2021, was searched for TCRs annotated for CMV, EBV and SARS-CoV-2, and TCRs annotated for more than one antigen were excluded. TCRdb trimmed the raw reads at Q25, called clones with MiXCR and kept productive beta chains. Here each entry gathers all rows of one CDR3 protein and keeps the most common genes and DNA. The V and J calls and clone size are TCRdb's, not the authors'. For this sample there are about 50,000 distinct CDR3 sequences; 6% to 8% appear just once. Around 7% of the sample is held by the ten biggest clonotypes.

The sequence was collected from an adult who was a healthcare worker with PCR-confirmed SARS-CoV-2 infection or an uninfected control (not recorded which). The sequence links TRBV9 to TRBJ2-3; 8 bases in the middle match TRBD1. Sequencing used whole blood, obtained at baseline. The CDR3 loop reads CASSVADRATDTQYF. The DNA is as follows: TGTGCCAGCAGCGTAGCGGACAGGGCCACAGATACGCAGTATTTT.